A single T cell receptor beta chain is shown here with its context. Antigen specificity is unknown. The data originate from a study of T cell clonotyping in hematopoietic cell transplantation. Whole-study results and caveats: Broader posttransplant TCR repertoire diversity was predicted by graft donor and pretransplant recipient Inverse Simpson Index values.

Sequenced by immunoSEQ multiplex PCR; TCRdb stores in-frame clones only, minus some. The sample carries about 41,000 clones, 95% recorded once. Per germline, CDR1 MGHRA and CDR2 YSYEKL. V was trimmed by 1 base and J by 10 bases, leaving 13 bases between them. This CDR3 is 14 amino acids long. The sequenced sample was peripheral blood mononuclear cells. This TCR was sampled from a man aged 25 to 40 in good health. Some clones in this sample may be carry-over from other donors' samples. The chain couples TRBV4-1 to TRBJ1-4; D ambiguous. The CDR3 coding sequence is TGCGCCAGCAGCCAAGTTTCCCTTAGGTCAAAACTGTTTTTT. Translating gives CASSQVSLRSKLFF.